A single TCR beta chain is shown here with its context. The antigen is unknown. Healthy individuals who donated bone marrow served as the donors. 60 Vbeta and 13 Jbeta primers were used in PCR. In the study's own analysis: About 11 million of roughly 81 million unique TCR beta chains were shared, per a later count. The data were produced by immunoSEQ multiplex PCR, yet TCRdb's version contains in-frame clones alone and is incomplete. Clone size and V and J calls were adopted from that table, with D and trimming inferred from the DNA. The table lists about 150,000 clones, just under 70% of them singletons. This record belongs to a study of cytomegalovirus exposure and HLA in healthy donors. Study-wide points: V- and J-gene trimming in TCR beta was tied to a missense DCLRE1C variant by an analysis performed later.

V shed 0 bases and J shed 4 bases, with 7 bases lying between them. The CDR3 length is 15 residues. CDR1 and CDR2 (germline): MNHEY, SVGAGI. This chain uses TRBV6-5 with TRBJ2-6; no definite D call. The receptor was isolated from a man in his sixties in good health and CMV-seronegative. Sequencing used PBMCs. CDR3 nucleotide sequence: TGTGCCAGCAGTTACTCCAGTGCCGGGGCCAACGTCCTGACTTTC. Translating it yields CASSYSSAGANVLTF.